This TCR beta chain stems from a study of blood T cell repertoires in COVID-19. The J segment lost 3 bases and the V segment lost 3 bases, leaving 8 bases of the junction unmatched. Looked up from germline, CDR1 is SGHDT and CDR2 is YYEEEE. There are 15 residues in the CDR3. This table comes from immunoSEQ multiplex PCR, and its TCRdb copy is limited to in-frame clones, with some not included. The sample carries more than 400,000 clones, approximately 90% recorded once. Sequenced input: PBMCs or T cells enriched from blood (not recorded which). V gene TRBV5-6 combines with J gene TRBJ2-7; TRBD1 agrees at 8 bases. This clonotype was sampled from a woman younger than 30 who had recovered from COVID-19. The CDR3 DNA follows: TGTGCCAGCAGCTGGCGGACAGGGAGTGACTACGAGCAGTACTTC. Protein product: CASSWRTGSDYEQYF.